This TCR beta chain emerged from a study of blood T cell repertoires in COVID-19. Turning to the study itself: There were acute and convalescent COVID-19 samples, and they came from the United States, Italy and Spain. PBMCs, B-cell-depleted T cells, or T cells were the source of the cDNA or gDNA that made up the material.

Original data processing: Estimates of nucleated cell counts were drawn from the amplification of reference gene primers. Assay used: immunoSEQ multiplex PCR; TCRdb lists only in-frame clones, some missing. That table gives V, J and clone size, and the DNA gave D and trimming. The sample includes some 82,000 clones, 91% of them seen just once. The germline V gene encodes CDR1 SGDLS and CDR2 YYNGEE. V dropped 0 bases and J dropped 3 bases, with 10 bases sitting between them. This CDR3 contains 15 residues. This clonotype was sampled from a woman aged 50 to 65 in a cohort sampled during active COVID-19. Sequences were obtained from peripheral blood. The J gene is TRBJ2-1, the V gene TRBV9, with D maybe TRBD2 (5 bases). This chain's CDR3 is CASSVGVAFYNEQFF. The CDR3 DNA follows: TGTGCCAGCAGCGTAGGGGTAGCGTTCTACAATGAGCAGTTCTTC.